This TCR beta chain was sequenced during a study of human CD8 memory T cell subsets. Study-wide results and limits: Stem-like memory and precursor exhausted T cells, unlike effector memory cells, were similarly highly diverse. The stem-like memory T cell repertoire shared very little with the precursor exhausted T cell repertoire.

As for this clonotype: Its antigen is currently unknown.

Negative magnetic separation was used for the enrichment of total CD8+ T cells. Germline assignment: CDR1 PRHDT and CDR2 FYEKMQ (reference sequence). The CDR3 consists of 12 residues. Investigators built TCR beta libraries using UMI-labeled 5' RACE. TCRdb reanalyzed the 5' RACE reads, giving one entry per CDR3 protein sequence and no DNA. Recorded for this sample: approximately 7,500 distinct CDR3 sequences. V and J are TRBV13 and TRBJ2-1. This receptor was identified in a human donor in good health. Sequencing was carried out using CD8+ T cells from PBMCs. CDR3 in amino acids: CASRAANNEQFF.